This T cell receptor beta chain was captured by sequencing in a study of T cell changes during pregnancy in multiple sclerosis (dated by TCRdb to about 2019). Some background on the complete study: The study looked at changes in the T cell repertoire across pregnancy in women with multiple sclerosis.

On this clone: Its recognized antigen is unknown. One base away there is no much larger clone; base qualities are not given.

Counted from cysteine to phenylalanine, this CDR3 has 14 amino acids. CDR3 DNA is the only sequence kept; it has 42 bases, read in frame from the first base. The germline V gene (reference sequence) supplies CDR1 MNHNY and CDR2 SVGAGI. Trimming removed 0 bases from V and 5 bases from J; the gene matches leave 3 bases unexplained. The receptor library was made with the immunoSEQ multiplex PCR assay. Entries here come from immuneACCESS through TCRdb and include only in-frame sequences with V and J called. Some clones fail to appear in such tables; in the studies checked, an unresolved V gene covers under half of the shortfall, and the cause of the remainder is unknown. The sample yields 45,000 to 55,000 clones; 90% were counted once. Clones ranked in the top ten supply 1.4% to 1.5% of the sample.

The chain is made from TRBV6-6 and TRBJ2-7; 8 junctional bases match TRBD2. The sequences come from peripheral blood, collected in the first trimester of pregnancy. The clonotype comes from a female donor in good health, enrolled as a control in a pregnancy study. The DNA reads TGTGCCAGCAGTTACTCGACTAGCGTGAACGAGCAGTACTTC. Protein translation: CASSYSTSVNEQYF.